This T cell receptor (beta chain) was documented in a study of cytotoxic CD8 clonotypes in ibrutinib-treated CLL. V dropped 4 bases and J dropped 10 bases, with 26 bases sitting between them. Looked up from germline, CDR1 is SGHDT and CDR2 is YYEEEE. The CDR3 contains 16 residues. This clone has only a few counts. Sequencing used immunoSEQ multiplex PCR; TCRdb keeps in-frame clones, though not all of them. The repertoire holds tens of thousands of clones, 56% seen once, with around 20% in the top ten. Sample: PBMCs, taken after 24 months of ibrutinib treatment. This TCR was recovered from a human donor with chronic lymphocytic leukemia. The V and J genes are TRBV5-6 and TRBJ2-5, with D perhaps TRBD1 (5 bases). CDR3 in DNA: TGTGCCAGCAGCAGTGAGTCAGGGTTAGTTCGTCAAGTCCAGTACTTC. Translation gives CASSSESGLVRQVQYF.